Following are 29 T cell receptor beta chains from one sample sequenced in a study of OX40 agonist ivuxolimab in advanced cancers. Method: immunoSEQ multiplex PCR; TCRdb's copy keeps in-frame clones and lacks some. There are around 76,000 clones in the sample; about 94% occur only once, and over 20% lies in the top ten. The sequences come from CD4+ or CD8+ T cells sorted from blood, collected in a trial of the OX40 agonist ivuxolimab. These receptors originate from an adult with an advanced solid tumor such as melanoma, head and neck, liver or kidney cancer.

The chain is built from TRBV28 and TRBJ2-1; D not resolved. The V gene's germline CDR1 is MDHEN and CDR2 SYDVKM. Trimming shortened V by 3 bases and J by 7 bases, and 4 bases separated the two germline ends. This CDR3 region has 11 residues. CDR3 DNA: TGTGCCAGCAGTTTGGCGAATGAGCAGTTCTTC. It specifies CASSLANEQFF. The whole variable domain, remainder taken from reference TRBV28 and TRBJ2-1, is DVKVTQSSRYLVKRTGEKVFLECVQDMDHENMFWYRQDPGLGLRLIYFSYDVKMKEKGDIPEGYSVSREKKERFSLILESASTNQTSMYLCASSLANEQFFGPGTRLTVL.

This chain connects TRBV6-1 to TRBJ2-7, with D tentatively TRBD1 (7 bases). In germline, CDR1 is MNHNS, CDR2 SASEGT. The CDR3 has 13 amino acids. Trimming pared 8 bases from V and 2 bases from J, leaving 13 bases between. CDR3 bases: TGTGCCAGCCTGGAGGGGGCCCCCTACGAGCAGTACTTC. Translation gives CASLEGAPYEQYF.

This clone was counted between two and nine times. The chain uses TRBV2 and TRBJ2-7, with D unclear. Germline assignment: CDR1 SNHLY and CDR2 FYNNEI. The CDR3 has 10 residues. Trimming cost V 5 bases and J 7 bases, with 6 bases left between them. CDR3: CASSRVEQYF. The CDR3 bases are TGTGCCAGCAGTCGTGTGGAGCAGTACTTC.

The chain has TRBV9 and TRBJ2-5, with D tentatively TRBD1 or TRBD2 (6 bases each). Germline V gene data show CDR1 as SGDLS and CDR2 as YYNGEE. Trimming pared 7 bases from V and 1 base from J, leaving 14 bases between. This CDR3 region has 14 residues. The CDR3 nucleotides are TGTGCCAGCGAAGGAGGAGGGGGCCAAGAGACCCAGTACTTC. Translation gives CASEGGGGQETQYF. The entire variable domain, with the rest obtained from reference TRBV9 and TRBJ2-5, is as follows: DSGVTQTPKHLITATGQRVTLRCSPRSGDLSVYWYQQSLDQGLQFLIQYYNGEERAKGNILERFSAQQFPDLHSELNLSSLELGDSALYFCASEGGGGQETQYFGPGTRLLVL.

The genes are TRBV4-3 and TRBJ2-7, with TRBD2 identical over 8 bases. CDR1 and CDR2 (germline): LGHNA, YSLEER. This CDR3 comprises 16 residues. V trimming: 0 bases; J trimming: 2 bases; junction bases outside the gene matches: 6. The CDR3 DNA sequence: TGCGCCAGCAGCCAAGATCCGGGAGGGGTAGCCTACGAGCAGTACTTC. Protein: CASSQDPGGVAYEQYF.

The CDR3 loop is CASSVVQGSTEAFF. The CDR3 DNA is TGTGCCAGCAGCGTGGTACAGGGATCCACTGAAGCTTTCTTT. The chain employs TRBV9 and TRBJ1-1; tentative D call: TRBD1 (6 bases). From germline, CDR1 is SGDLS and CDR2 YYNGEE. The CDR3 runs to 14 residues. With 2 bases removed from V and 4 bases from J, the gap between germline ends came to 12 bases. Full variable domain (remainder filled in from reference TRBV9 and TRBJ1-1): DSGVTQTPKHLITATGQRVTLRCSPRSGDLSVYWYQQSLDQGLQFLIQYYNGEERAKGNILERFSAQQFPDLHSELNLSSLELGDSALYFCASSVVQGSTEAFFGQGTRLTVV.

The rearrangement links TRBV28 to TRBJ2-3; 9 bases fit TRBD1. Germline-derived CDR1 and CDR2 are MDHEN and SYDVKM. V dropped 6 bases and J dropped 5; count of bases not matched to a gene: 6. This CDR3 has 14 residues. The CDR3 spells CASRGTGTLDTQYF. In nucleotides, the CDR3 is TGTGCCAGCAGGGGGACAGGGACTTTAGATACGCAGTATTTT.

The rearrangement joins TRBV4-1 to TRBJ2-3, with D perhaps TRBD2 (6 bases). In germline, CDR1 is MGHRA, CDR2 YSYEKL. The CDR3 has 16 residues. V was trimmed by 0 bases and J by 0 bases, leaving 10 bases between them. The chain's CDR3 is CASSQEGTYSTDTQYF. CDR3 bases: TGCGCCAGCAGCCAAGAAGGGACTTATAGCACAGATACGCAGTATTTT.

The chain links TRBV7-9 to TRBJ2-7, with 9 bases fitting TRBD1. With 5 bases clipped from V and 4 bases from J, the junction kept 9 bases outside the gene matches. The CDR3 runs 15 residues. CDR1 and CDR2 (germline): SEHNR, FQNEAQ (reference sequence). Written as DNA, the CDR3 is TGTGCCAGCAGCCCAAACGGGACAGGGAGTTACGAGCAGTACTTC. It yields the protein CASSPNGTGSYEQYF.

The table lists this clone with a count of one. The genes are TRBV25-1 and TRBJ2-7, with 8 nucleotides matching TRBD1. The length of the CDR3 is 17 residues. Unmatched junction bases numbered 16, after V lost 2 bases and J lost 7 bases. CDR1 is MGHDK and CDR2 is SYGVNS in the germline V gene. The CDR3 nucleotides are TGTGCCAGCAGTGAACCTCTACAGGGGGAATACTGGGGGGAGCAGTACTTC. This gives the protein CASSEPLQGEYWGEQYF.

V usage is TRBV11-2 and J usage is TRBJ1-2; 7 bases are a match to TRBD1. Germline CDR1 reads SGHAT; CDR2 reads FQNNGV. V gave up 3 bases and J gave up 5 bases; unmatched junction bases: 12. CDR3 length: 16 amino acids. CDR3 nucleotides: TGTGCCAGCAGCTTGGAGGGTTGGGCAGGGGGATATGGCTACACCTTC. Amino acids: CASSLEGWAGGYGYTF.

This clone was seen a single time. The chain carries TRBV9 and TRBJ2-7; the D gene could be TRBD1 or TRBD2 (6 bases each). V lost 0 bases and J lost 1, with 11 bases in between. This CDR3 comprises 15 residues. The germline V gene encodes CDR1 SGDLS and CDR2 YYNGEE. This CDR3 is CASSVGRGPSYEQYF. The CDR3, as DNA: TGTGCCAGCAGCGTAGGCCGGGGGCCTTCCTACGAGCAGTACTTC. Looking up the rest from reference TRBV9 and TRBJ2-7 gives the full variable domain: DSGVTQTPKHLITATGQRVTLRCSPRSGDLSVYWYQQSLDQGLQFLIQYYNGEERAKGNILERFSAQQFPDLHSELNLSSLELGDSALYFCASSVGRGPSYEQYFGPGTRLTVT.

The gene calls are TRBV6-5 and TRBJ1-1, with 9 bases fitting TRBD1. CDR1 MNHEY and CDR2 SVGAGI come from the germline V gene. V was clipped by 4 bases and J by 3 bases; unmatched bases: 3. The length of the CDR3 is 14 residues. Here the CDR3 DNA reads TGTGCCAGCAGTTTGGGACAGGGTTACACTGAAGCTTTCTTT. This sequence encodes CASSLGQGYTEAFF.

CDR3 in amino acids: CASSDRQFTGGEADTQYF. The CDR3 bases are TGTGCCAGCAGTGACCGTCAGTTTACAGGGGGCGAGGCAGATACGCAGTATTTT. The chain combines TRBV2 with TRBJ2-3; 9 positions match TRBD1. Germline assignment: CDR1 SNHLY and CDR2 FYNNEI. The CDR3 is 18 amino acids. Unmatched junction bases numbered 14, after V lost 3 bases and J lost 4 bases. The full variable domain, rest sourced from reference TRBV2 and TRBJ2-3, is EPEVTQTPSHQVTQMGQEVILRCVPISNHLYFYWYRQILGQKVEFLVSFYNNEISEKSEIFDDQFSVERPDGSNFTLKIRSTKLEDSAMYFCASSDRQFTGGEADTQYFGPGTRLTVL.

V usage is TRBV4-3 and J usage is TRBJ2-7; 10 positions match TRBD1. CDR1 and CDR2 (germline): LGHNA, YSLEER. The CDR3 runs 15 residues. Trimming took 4 bases from V and 3 from J; bases not matched to a gene: 6. The CDR3, as DNA: TGCGCCAGCAGCCTCCGGGGACAGGGGAACTACGAGCAGTACTTC. Translating gives CASSLRGQGNYEQYF.

The gene calls are TRBV27 and TRBJ2-1; no firm D call. Between the trimmed V and J ends, which lost 3 bases and 0 bases, there was a span of 12 bases. The germline V gene encodes CDR1 MNHEY and CDR2 SMNVEV (reference sequence). This CDR3 comprises 16 residues. DNA for the CDR3: TGTGCCAGCAGTTTTAAAGCGTCGAACTCCTACAATGAGCAGTTCTTC. Protein: CASSFKASNSYNEQFF.

The V and J genes are TRBV2 and TRBJ1-1; 7 nucleotides align to TRBD1. Germline V gene lookup returns CDR1 SNHLY and CDR2 FYNNEI. The CDR3 contains 14 residues. V trimming: 4 bases; J trimming: 3 bases; junction bases outside the gene matches: 5. The CDR3 DNA reads TGTGCCAGCAGTGGACAGGGTAAGCACACTGAAGCTTTCTTT. This codes for CASSGQGKHTEAFF.

The rearrangement links TRBV7-9 to TRBJ2-2, with D possibly being TRBD2 (5 bases). The CDR3 runs to 15 residues. Germline V gene lookup returns CDR1 SEHNR and CDR2 FQNEAQ (reference sequence). The V gene lost 2 bases and the J gene lost 3 bases, with 10 bases spanning the gap. The CDR3 DNA reads TGTGCCAGCAGCTTAATCGGACTGTACACCGGGGAGCTGTTTTTT. Translation: CASSLIGLYTGELFF.

There are a few counts of this clone. This chain joins TRBV7-6 and TRBJ1-1; tentatively, D is TRBD1 (5 bases). Germline V gives CDR1 SGHVS, CDR2 FNYEAQ. V lost 1 base to trimming and J lost 7 bases, with 10 bases between them. The CDR3 length is 13 residues. The CDR3 spells CASSLEGSGEAFF. The CDR3 region has the DNA TGTGCCAGCAGCTTAGAGGGGTCGGGTGAAGCTTTCTTT.

This clone was seen only once. V and J are TRBV4-3 and TRBJ2-2; D is undetermined. There are 14 residues in the CDR3. With 0 bases removed from V and 4 bases from J, the gap between germline ends came to 6 bases. Germline CDR1 and CDR2: LGHNA and YSLEER. The DNA of the CDR3 is TGCGCCAGCAGCCAAGACAGGCCCACCGGGGAGCTGTTTTTT. It yields the protein CASSQDRPTGELFF.

The J gene is TRBJ2-1, the V gene TRBV19; D is unclear. The CDR3 has 14 amino acids. Per germline, CDR1 LNHDA and CDR2 SQIVND (reference sequence). Between the trimmed V and J ends, which lost 10 bases and 0 bases, there was a span of 13 bases. The CDR3, as DNA: TGTGCCACCTCTATGGGAAGCTCCTACAATGAGCAGTTCTTC. This codes for CATSMGSSYNEQFF. Based on the CDR3 plus reference TRBV19 and TRBJ2-1, the full variable domain is DGGITQSPKYLFRKEGQNVTLSCEQNLNHDAMYWYRQDPGQGLRLIYYSQIVNDFQKGDIAEGYSVSREKKESFPLTVTSAQKNPTAFYLCATSMGSSYNEQFFGPGTRLTVL.

V is TRBV21-1 and J is TRBJ1-1; the DNA was not used to check the table's D call, TRBD1. TRBV21-1 is reported as a pseudogene. The CDR3 is 16 amino acids. The CDR3 DNA reads TGTGCCAGCAGCCCTGGGCATGTACAGGCTAGAACTGAAGCTTTCTTT. Its protein is CASSPGHVQARTEAFF.

The CDR3: CASSLAPEQPQHF. Here the CDR3 DNA reads TGTGCCAGCAGCTTAGCCCCCGAACAGCCCCAGCATTTT. This chain links TRBV7-9 with TRBJ1-5, with unresolved D. CDR1 and CDR2 from the germline V gene are SEHNR and FQNEAQ (reference sequence). Trimming shortened V by 0 bases and J by 7 bases, and 7 bases separated the two germline ends. The CDR3 length is 13 residues.

This chain links TRBV10-2 with TRBJ1-6; D uncertain. CDR1 is WSHSY and CDR2 is SAAADI in the germline V gene. V lost 6 bases and J 10 bases, leaving 16 bases between the germline ends. This CDR3 has 14 residues. The CDR3 is CASSGRELGSPLHF. The CDR3 DNA follows: TGCGCCAGCAGCGGAAGAGAACTAGGCTCACCCCTCCACTTT.

The CDR3 reads CASSTQLAGGGETQYF. The CDR3 DNA reads TGTGCCAGTAGTACCCAACTAGCGGGAGGGGGAGAGACCCAGTACTTC. The J gene is TRBJ2-5, the V gene TRBV19; 13 bases are shared with TRBD2. Germline CDR1 reads LNHDA; CDR2 reads SQIVND (reference sequence). The CDR3 is 16 amino acids. J gave up 4 bases and V 4 bases, and 6 bases lay outside the gene matches.

This chain joins TRBV28 and TRBJ2-6, with D tentatively TRBD2 (6 bases). The CDR3 length is 14 residues. V was trimmed by 7 bases and J by 4 bases, leaving 11 bases between them. The germline CDR1 and CDR2 sequences are MDHEN and SYDVKM. CDR3 nucleotides: TGTGCCAGCATAGGAGGGTCAGGGGCCAACGTCCTGACTTTC. Protein sequence: CASIGGSGANVLTF.

The chain recombines TRBV9 with TRBJ1-2; D gene ambiguous. CDR3 length equals 11 residues. V was pared by 0 bases and J by 10 bases, with 7 bases between. Per germline, CDR1 SGDLS and CDR2 YYNGEE. The CDR3 sequence: CASSVDGDYTF. The CDR3 DNA sequence: TGTGCCAGCAGCGTAGATGGGGACTACACCTTC.

This clone was observed a few times. The chain couples TRBV29-1 to TRBJ2-3, with D perhaps TRBD1 or TRBD2 (6 bases each). Per the germline V gene, CDR1 is SQVTM and CDR2 is ANQGSEA. The CDR3 is 14 residues long. The CDR3 loop is CTIKGGTRGDTQYF. CDR3 DNA sequence: TGCACTATAAAGGGCGGGACAAGAGGAGATACGCAGTATTTT.

V gene TRBV16 combines with J gene TRBJ2-1; maybe TRBD1 (5 bases). The CDR3 extends over 14 amino acids. Germline V gene sequence: CDR1 KGHSY, CDR2 FQNENV. Trimming pared 4 bases from V and 7 bases from J, leaving 14 bases between. The CDR3 sequence: CASSLKFGANEQFF. For the CDR3, the DNA is TGTGCCAGCAGCCTTAAATTTGGGGCGAATGAGCAGTTCTTC.